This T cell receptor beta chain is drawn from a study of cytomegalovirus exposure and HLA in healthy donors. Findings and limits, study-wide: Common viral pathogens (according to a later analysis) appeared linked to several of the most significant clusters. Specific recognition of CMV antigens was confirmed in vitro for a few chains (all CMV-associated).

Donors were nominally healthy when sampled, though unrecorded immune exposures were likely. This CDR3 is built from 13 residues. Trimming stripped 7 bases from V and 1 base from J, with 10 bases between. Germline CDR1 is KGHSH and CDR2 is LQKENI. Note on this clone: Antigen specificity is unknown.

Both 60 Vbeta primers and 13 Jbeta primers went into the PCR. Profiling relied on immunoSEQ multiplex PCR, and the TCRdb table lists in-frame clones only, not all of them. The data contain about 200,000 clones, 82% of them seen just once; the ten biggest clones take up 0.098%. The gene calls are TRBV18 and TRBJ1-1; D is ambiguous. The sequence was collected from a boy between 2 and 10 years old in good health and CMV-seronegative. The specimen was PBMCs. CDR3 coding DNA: TGTGCCAGCTTCCCGACACGGAACACTGAAGCTTTCTTT. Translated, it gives CASFPTRNTEAFF.